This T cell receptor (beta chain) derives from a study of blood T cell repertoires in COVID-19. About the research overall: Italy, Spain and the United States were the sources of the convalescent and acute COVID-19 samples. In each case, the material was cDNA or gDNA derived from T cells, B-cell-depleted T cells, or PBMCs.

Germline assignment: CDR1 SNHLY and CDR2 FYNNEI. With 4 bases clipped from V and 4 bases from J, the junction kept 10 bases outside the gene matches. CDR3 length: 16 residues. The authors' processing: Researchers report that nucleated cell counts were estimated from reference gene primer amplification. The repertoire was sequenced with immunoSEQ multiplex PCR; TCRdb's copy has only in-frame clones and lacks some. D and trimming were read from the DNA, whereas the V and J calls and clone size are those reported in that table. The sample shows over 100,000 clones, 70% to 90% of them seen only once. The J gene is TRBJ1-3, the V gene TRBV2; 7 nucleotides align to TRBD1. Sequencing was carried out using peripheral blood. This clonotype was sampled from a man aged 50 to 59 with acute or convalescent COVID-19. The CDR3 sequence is CASSVYTGDTGNTIYF. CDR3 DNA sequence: TGTGCCAGCAGTGTCTATACAGGGGACACCGGAAACACCATATATTTT. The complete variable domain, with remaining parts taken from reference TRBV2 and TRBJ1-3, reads EPEVTQTPSHQVTQMGQEVILRCVPISNHLYFYWYRQILGQKVEFLVSFYNNEISEKSEIFDDQFSVERPDGSNFTLKIRSTKLEDSAMYFCASSVYTGDTGNTIYFGEGSWLTVV.